This TCR beta chain was captured by sequencing in a study of T cells after yellow fever vaccination (dated by TCRdb to between 2019 and 2020). Turning to the overall study: The SMART-Seq v4 Ultra Low Input RNA kit was used to prepare libraries from fractions with low cell numbers. To follow T-cell clones before and after both primary and booster YFV17D yellow fever vaccination, bulk TCR alpha and beta repertoires underwent longitudinal sequencing. The cohort comprised two healthy male donors, one aged 18 to 30 and one aged 30 to 40 years. Blood was drawn at multiple timepoints before and after primary and secondary immunization, with bulk PBMC replicates and cell subsets isolated. The full study reports these points: The secondary T-cell response was weaker than the primary response but faster, peaking on day 5 instead of day 15. A small share of clonotypes occurred in both CD4 and CD8 compartments, likely arising from convergent recombination. Because the study included only two donors, the extent to which the findings can be generalized is limited. Most clones expanded after primary vaccination were re-detected after the booster (almost 97% of CD4 and roughly 85% of CD8), suggesting broad memory maintenance. FACS-sorted repertoires could contain abundant contaminating clonotypes from the bulk population, so computational filtering was required.

This clonotype was detected many times. The clone's antigen remains unknown. Base qualities are not recorded, but no much larger clone differs from it by a single base. From V the trimming removes 5 bases and from J it removes 3 bases, while the gene matches leave 5 bases of the junction unaccounted for. The CDR3, from cysteine to phenylalanine, totals 15 residues. The kept DNA is CDR3 alone, 45 bases in frame from the first base. Synthesis of TCR cDNA relied on 5'RACE template switching, a step that introduced a universal primer site along with unique molecular identifiers. Priming of cDNA synthesis was performed from both the TCR alpha and TCR beta constant segments. Libraries were amplified in two PCR steps, with sample barcodes and sequencing adapters added in the second step. Sequencing of the libraries was done on either Illumina HiSeq 2500 (2x100 bp) or NovaSeq (2x150 bp). From the authors' description of their analysis: Reads were demultiplexed and collapsed into UMI consensus sequences with MIGEC, and V(D)J alignment was performed with MiXCR. Clonotypes responding to the vaccine were identified with edgeR on replicate PBMC samples, with the criteria of FDR below 0.01 and a log2 fold change above 5 up to day 15. Bulk clonotypes were assigned CD4 or CD8 identity according to which sequenced CD4 or CD8 repertoire held them at higher abundance. TCRdb reanalyzed the raw reads on its own, using fastp at Q25 for trimming and MiXCR for clone calling, and kept in-frame beta chains. All rows with the same CDR3 protein become a single entry with the most common DNA and genes. These V and J calls derive from TCRdb rather than the authors' analysis. This sample comprises about 74,000 distinct CDR3 sequences, roughly 6.9% of them detected only once. The ten largest clones capture around a third of the sample.

The treatment or condition label corresponds to: live attenuated yellow fever vaccine strain. A standard Ficoll-Paque protocol was used to isolate PBMCs from peripheral blood. Dynabeads CD4 and CD8 positive selection kits were used to isolate CD4 and CD8 T-cell fractions. RNA was extracted with TriZol from bulk PBMCs, CD4 and CD8 fractions, and dextramer-positive and dextramer-negative fractions. The sample in question was CD8+ T cells sorted from PBMCs, obtained 5 days after the first yellow fever vaccination. The receptor was isolated from a man aged 18 to 29 who received the YFV17D yellow fever vaccine. The sequence joins TRBV12-3 or TRBV12-4 to TRBJ2-2; 8 bases in between match TRBD1. The bases read TGTGCCAGCAGTCCGGGACAGGTTTACACCGGGGAGCTGTTTTTT. Protein translation: CASSPGQVYTGELFF.